This passage covers 12 T cell receptor beta chains from one sample sequenced in a study of CD8 T cells in ankylosing spondylitis. These TCRs' antigens remain unknown. TCRdb recomputed calls from the 5' RACE reads with MiXCR, one row per CDR3 protein. The sample lists approximately 440,000 distinct CDR3 sequences, 17% occurring once. Whole-study findings and limits: What seemed typical of ankylosing spondylitis blood was a TCR beta motif built from about 8 highly homologous variants.

Sequencing was performed on blood, either unsorted or a sorted T cell fraction (not recorded which). The receptors were sampled from a male donor with ankylosing spondylitis.

The genes are TRBV12-3 or TRBV12-4 and TRBJ2-7, with TRBD1 identical over 11 bases. The CDR3 has 16 residues. The junction had 8 bases not matched to a gene; V was cut back by 3 bases and J by 4 bases. The CDR3 DNA sequence: TGTGCCAGCAGTTTGCGTTTTGGGACAGGGGGGTACGAGCAGTACTTC. The encoded protein is CASSLRFGTGGYEQYF.

V is TRBV4-2 and J is TRBJ2-1, with 8 bases aligning to TRBD2. CDR1 and CDR2 (germline): LGHNA, YNFKEQ. Unmatched junction bases numbered 15, after V lost 1 base and J lost 16 bases. The CDR3 extends over 15 amino acids. CDR3 loop: CASSQGSGDVMFYFF. CDR3 DNA: TGTGCCAGCAGCCAAGGTAGCGGGGACGTAATGTTTTATTTCTTC.

This chain uses TRBV20-1 with TRBJ2-3; TRBD1 is a possible D gene (6 bases). Germline-derived CDR1 and CDR2 are DFQATT and SNEGSKA (reference sequence). The CDR3 is made up of 14 amino acids. Trimming left V 3 bases short and J 2 bases short, with 12 bases between. CDR3 DNA sequence: TGCAGTGCTAGGCGACAGGACCTCACAGATACGCAGTATTTT. Encoded protein: CSARRQDLTDTQYF.

The chain links TRBV20-1 to TRBJ2-2; D perhaps matches TRBD2 (7 bases). The CDR3 totals 18 residues. Germline CDR1 is DFQATT and CDR2 is SNEGSKA (reference sequence). Deletions cut 0 bases from V and 3 bases from J, with 20 bases between. The CDR3 loop reads CSARDSTSSRQDTGELFF. In DNA form, the CDR3 reads TGCAGTGCTAGAGATTCGACTAGCTCGAGACAGGACACCGGGGAGCTGTTTTTT.

J is TRBJ2-1 and V is TRBV4-3, with TRBD2 matching 9 bases. The CDR3 length is 16 residues. V gave up 1 base and J gave up 4 bases; unmatched junction bases: 5. Germline V gene lookup returns CDR1 LGHNA and CDR2 YSLEER. The CDR3 DNA is TGCGCCAGCAGCCAAGCAAGCGGGAGGATTTACAATGAGCAGTTCTTC. As protein: CASSQASGRIYNEQFF.

This clonotype was observed a few times. The V and J genes are TRBV2 and TRBJ1-5; D not resolved. Per germline, CDR1 SNHLY and CDR2 FYNNEI. V was trimmed by 4 bases and J by 0 bases, leaving 4 bases between them. This CDR3 contains 13 residues. This CDR3 is CASSGTSNQPQHF. CDR3 sequence (DNA): TGTGCCAGCAGTGGGACTAGCAATCAGCCCCAGCATTTT.

The chain carries TRBV12-5 and TRBJ2-2; D ambiguous. The CDR3 loop spans 12 amino acids. Germline V CDR1 and CDR2: LGHNT, FRNRAP. The V and J ends lost 3 bases and 3 bases respectively, with 2 bases between them. The CDR3 nucleotides are TGTGCTAGTGGTTTTGACACCGGGGAGCTGTTTTTT. It translates to CASGFDTGELFF. The full variable domain, in which reference TRBV12-5 and TRBJ2-2 provide the parts outside the CDR3, is DARVTQTPRHKVTEMGQEVTMRCQPILGHNTVFWYRQTMMQGLELLAYFRNRAPLDDSGMPKDRFSAEMPDATLATLKIQPSEPRDSAVYFCASGFDTGELFFGEGSRLTVL.

This clonotype has more than one count but fewer than ten. This sequence joins TRBV20-1 and TRBJ2-5, with 7 bases matching TRBD2. The CDR3 is made up of 17 amino acids. Germline CDR1 reads DFQATT; CDR2 reads SNEGSKA (reference sequence). Trimming cost V 0 bases and J 2 bases; bases outside gene matches: 12. The CDR3 loop reads CSARDFVRGRGQETQYF. CDR3 nucleotides: TGCAGTGCTAGAGATTTCGTCCGCGGGAGAGGGCAAGAGACCCAGTACTTC.

The chain has TRBV4-3 and TRBJ2-7, with D tentatively TRBD2 (6 bases). The CDR3 covers 18 residues. Germline V gives CDR1 LGHNA, CDR2 YSLEER. The V end was cut by 0 bases, the J end by 3 bases, with 21 bases between. CDR3 protein: CASSQDLSGDSLLYEQYF. CDR3 nucleotide sequence: TGCGCCAGCAGCCAAGATTTATCCGGGGACTCGCTACTCTACGAGCAGTACTTC.

This clonotype was seen a handful of times. The chain links TRBV6-2 or TRBV6-3 to TRBJ2-2, with 13 bases matching TRBD2. The CDR3 consists of 16 residues. Germline V lookup: CDR1 MNHEY, CDR2 SVGEGT. The J segment lost 6 bases and the V segment lost 7 bases, leaving 8 bases of the junction unmatched. The CDR3, as DNA: TGTGCCAGCACCCAGGCGGGACTAGCGGGACCCGGGGAGCTGTTTTTT. Translated, it gives CASTQAGLAGPGELFF.

The J gene is TRBJ2-5, the V gene TRBV20-1; no definite D call. The CDR3 is made up of 12 amino acids. The ends were cut back, 3 bases at V and 0 bases at J, with 5 bases in the middle. CDR1 and CDR2 from the germline V gene are DFQATT and SNEGSKA (reference sequence). The DNA for the CDR3 is TGCAGTGCTAGTCGGAACCAAGAGACCCAGTACTTC. Its translation: CSASRNQETQYF.

This clonotype was observed a few times. The V gene is TRBV9, the J gene TRBJ2-3; tentatively, D is TRBD1 (6 bases). Trimming removed 0 bases at V and 3 bases at J, with 17 bases between. Germline V gene lookup returns CDR1 SGDLS and CDR2 YYNGEE. This CDR3 spans 17 amino acids. CDR3 bases: TGTGCCAGCAGCGTAGGTCTAGGGGGACCGAGGACAGATACGCAGTATTTT. This translates into CASSVGLGGPRTDTQYF.